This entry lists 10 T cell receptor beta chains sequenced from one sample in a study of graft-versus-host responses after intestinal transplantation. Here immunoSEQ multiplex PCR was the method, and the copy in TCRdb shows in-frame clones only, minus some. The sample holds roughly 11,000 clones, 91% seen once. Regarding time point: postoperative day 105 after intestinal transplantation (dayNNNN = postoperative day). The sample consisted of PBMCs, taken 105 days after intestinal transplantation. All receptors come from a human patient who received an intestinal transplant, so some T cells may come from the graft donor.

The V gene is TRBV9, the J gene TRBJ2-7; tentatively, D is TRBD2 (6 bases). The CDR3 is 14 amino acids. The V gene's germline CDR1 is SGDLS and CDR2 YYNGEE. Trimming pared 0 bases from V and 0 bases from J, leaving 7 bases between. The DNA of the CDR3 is TGTGCCAGCAGCGTAGGGCGGGACTCCTACGAGCAGTACTTC. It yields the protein CASSVGRDSYEQYF.

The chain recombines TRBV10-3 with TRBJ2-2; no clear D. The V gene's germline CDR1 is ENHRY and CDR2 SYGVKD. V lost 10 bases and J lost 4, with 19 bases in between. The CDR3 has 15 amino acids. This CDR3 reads CATYLSLGPTGELFF. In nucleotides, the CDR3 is TGTGCCACCTATCTGAGTCTAGGACCCACCGGGGAGCTGTTTTTT.

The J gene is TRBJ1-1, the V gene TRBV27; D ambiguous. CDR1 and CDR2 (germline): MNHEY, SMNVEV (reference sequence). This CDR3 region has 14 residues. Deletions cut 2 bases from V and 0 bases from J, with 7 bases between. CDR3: CASSLGGLNTEAFF. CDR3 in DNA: TGTGCCAGCAGTTTAGGCGGATTGAACACTGAAGCTTTCTTT.

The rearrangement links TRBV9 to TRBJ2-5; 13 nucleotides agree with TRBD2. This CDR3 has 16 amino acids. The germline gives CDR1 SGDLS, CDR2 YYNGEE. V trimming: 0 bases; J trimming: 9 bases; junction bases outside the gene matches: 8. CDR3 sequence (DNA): TGTGCCAGCAGCGTAGGTACTAGCGGGGGGGTCGCGGCCCAGTACTTC. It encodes CASSVGTSGGVAAQYF. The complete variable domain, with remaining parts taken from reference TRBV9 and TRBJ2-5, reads DSGVTQTPKHLITATGQRVTLRCSPRSGDLSVYWYQQSLDQGLQFLIQYYNGEERAKGNILERFSAQQFPDLHSELNLSSLELGDSALYFCASSVGTSGGVAAQYFGPGTRLLVL.

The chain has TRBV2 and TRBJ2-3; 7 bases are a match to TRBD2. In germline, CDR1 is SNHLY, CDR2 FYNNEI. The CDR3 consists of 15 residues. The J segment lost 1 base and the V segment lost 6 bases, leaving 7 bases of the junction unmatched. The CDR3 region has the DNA TGTGCCAGCAGCTCCCCCCTAGCGGGCACAGATACGCAGTATTTT. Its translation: CASSSPLAGTDTQYF. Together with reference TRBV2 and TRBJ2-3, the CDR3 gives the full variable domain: EPEVTQTPSHQVTQMGQEVILRCVPISNHLYFYWYRQILGQKVEFLVSFYNNEISEKSEIFDDQFSVERPDGSNFTLKIRSTKLEDSAMYFCASSSPLAGTDTQYFGPGTRLTVL.

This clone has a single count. The CDR3: CASRPHDRSDGNTIYF. Here the CDR3 DNA reads TGTGCCAGCAGACCCCATGACAGGTCCGATGGAAACACCATATATTTT. The rearrangement uses TRBV27 and TRBJ1-3; D possibly corresponds to TRBD1 (6 bases). The germline V gene encodes CDR1 MNHEY and CDR2 SMNVEV (reference sequence). V lost 6 bases, J lost 3 bases, and 18 bases lay in between. The CDR3 spans 16 residues.

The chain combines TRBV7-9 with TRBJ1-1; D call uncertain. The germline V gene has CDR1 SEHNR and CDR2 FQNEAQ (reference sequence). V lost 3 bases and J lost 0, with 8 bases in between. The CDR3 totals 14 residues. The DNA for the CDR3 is TGTGCCAGCAGCTTTCTGGAGATGAACACTGAAGCTTTCTTT. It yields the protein CASSFLEMNTEAFF.

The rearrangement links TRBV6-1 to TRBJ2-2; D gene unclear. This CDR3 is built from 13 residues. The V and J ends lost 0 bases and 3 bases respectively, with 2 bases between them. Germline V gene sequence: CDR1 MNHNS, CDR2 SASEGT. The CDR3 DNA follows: TGTGCCAGCAGTGAAGCAGACACCGGGGAGCTGTTTTTT. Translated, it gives CASSEADTGELFF.

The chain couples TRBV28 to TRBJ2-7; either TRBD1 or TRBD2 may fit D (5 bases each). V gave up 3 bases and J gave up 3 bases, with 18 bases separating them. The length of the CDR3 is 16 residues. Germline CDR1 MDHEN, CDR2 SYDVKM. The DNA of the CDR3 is TGTGCCAGCAGTTTCGGCCCCCCGGGGCACCTCTACGAGCAGTACTTC. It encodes CASSFGPPGHLYEQYF.

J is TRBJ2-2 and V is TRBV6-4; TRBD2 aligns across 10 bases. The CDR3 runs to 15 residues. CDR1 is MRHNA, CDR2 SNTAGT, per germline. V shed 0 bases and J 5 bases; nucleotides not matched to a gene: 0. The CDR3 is CASSDSTSGTGELFF. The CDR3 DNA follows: TGTGCCAGCAGTGACTCGACTAGCGGGACCGGGGAGCTGTTTTTT.